Presented here are 9 T cell receptor beta chains from one specimen sequenced in a study of T cells in narcolepsy. Assay used: immunoSEQ multiplex PCR; TCRdb lists only in-frame clones, some missing. Of tens of thousands of clones listed, 79% are singletons. Sequencing was done on a sample of memory (CD45RA-) CD4+ T cells from blood. The source is a human donor in good health.

CDR3 in DNA: TGTGCCAGCAGCCGTAGCGGGAGGACACAAGAGACCCAGTACTTC. Protein sequence: CASSRSGRTQETQYF. V and J are TRBV7-9 and TRBJ2-5, with 10 bases that match TRBD2. The CDR3 contains 15 residues. In germline, CDR1 is SEHNR, CDR2 FQNEAQ (reference sequence). Trimming at V came to 5 bases and at J to 2 bases, leaving 5 bases not matched to a gene.

J is TRBJ2-7 and V is TRBV10-3, with D possibly being TRBD1 (6 bases). Germline CDR1 and CDR2: ENHRY and SYGVKD. V lost 2 bases to trimming and J lost 2 bases, with 13 bases between them. The CDR3 runs 15 residues. The CDR3 sequence is CAISEDVKGAYEQYF. The CDR3 nucleotides read TGTGCCATCAGTGAGGACGTAAAGGGGGCCTACGAGCAGTACTTC.

This sequence joins TRBV19 and TRBJ2-6; 10 nucleotides match TRBD2. V lost 3 bases to trimming and J lost 2 bases; unmatched junction nucleotides: 4. This CDR3 contains 17 residues. Per germline, CDR1 LNHDA and CDR2 SQIVND (reference sequence). The CDR3 region has the DNA TGTGCCAGTAGTATCAAGAGCGGGAGGGCTGGGGCCAACGTCCTGACTTTC. Translation: CASSIKSGRAGANVLTF.

The chain is built from TRBV19 and TRBJ1-5; possibly TRBD1 for D (5 bases). This CDR3 spans 15 amino acids. The V and J ends lost 5 bases and 4 bases respectively, with 15 bases between them. Germline V gene data show CDR1 as LNHDA and CDR2 as SQIVND (reference sequence). The DNA of the CDR3 is TGTGCCAGTAGTCCGTCGAGAGAGGGGAATCAGCCCCAGCATTTT. This sequence encodes CASSPSREGNQPQHF. Full variable domain (remainder filled in from reference TRBV19 and TRBJ1-5): DGGITQSPKYLFRKEGQNVTLSCEQNLNHDAMYWYRQDPGQGLRLIYYSQIVNDFQKGDIAEGYSVSREKKESFPLTVTSAQKNPTAFYLCASSPSREGNQPQHFGDGTRLSIL.

The CDR3, as DNA: TGTGCCAGCAGCTTGGGACAGGGGGCACAGGGGATCTACGAGCAGTACTTC. It is translated as CASSLGQGAQGIYEQYF. V gene TRBV5-4 combines with J gene TRBJ2-7; 10 bases agree with TRBD1. The CDR3 covers 17 residues. CDR1 SGHNT and CDR2 YYREEE come from the germline V gene (reference sequence). V trimming: 0 bases; J trimming: 3 bases; junction bases outside the gene matches: 9.

The chain employs TRBV2 and TRBJ2-3; no reliable D call. V shed 9 bases and J shed 2 bases, with 12 bases lying between them. From germline, CDR1 is SNHLY and CDR2 FYNNEI. CDR3 length: 13 residues. CDR3: CASVGRYTDTQYF. The CDR3 DNA is TGTGCCAGTGTAGGCCGATACACAGATACGCAGTATTTT.

CDR3 bases: TGCGCCAGACGTCCGGGACTAGCGTACAATGAGCAGTTCTTC. Protein product: CARRPGLAYNEQFF. The chain couples TRBV10-1 to TRBJ2-1, with TRBD2 identical over 10 bases. The J segment lost 4 bases and the V segment lost 9 bases, leaving 6 bases of the junction unmatched. In germline, CDR1 is WNHNN, CDR2 SYGVQD (reference sequence). The CDR3 has 14 amino acids.

This clone was counted between two and nine times. The V call is TRBV19, the J call TRBJ2-7; 7 bases map to TRBD1. V shed 11 bases, J shed 2 bases, and the junction held 9 bases outside the gene matches. This CDR3 has 13 residues. Germline assignment: CDR1 LNHDA and CDR2 SQIVND (reference sequence). Here the CDR3 DNA reads TGTGCCTCAGAGGGACAGCATGCCTACGAGCAGTACTTC. Protein: CASEGQHAYEQYF.

This clone has a handful of counts. CDR3 bases: TGTGCCAGTAGTCCTCAGCTAGACAGGTTGACTGAAGCTTTCTTT. Residues: CASSPQLDRLTEAFF. The chain recombines TRBV19 with TRBJ1-1; D possibly corresponds to TRBD1 (6 bases). The length of the CDR3 is 15 residues. The germline V gene encodes CDR1 LNHDA and CDR2 SQIVND (reference sequence). Trimming shortened V by 5 bases and J by 5 bases, and 18 bases separated the two germline ends.